Given below is one T cell receptor beta chain in context. In the source study's methods: Amplification of reference gene primers provided the estimated nucleated cell counts. Here immunoSEQ multiplex PCR was the method, and the copy in TCRdb shows in-frame clones only, minus some. That table gives V, J and clone size, and the DNA gave D and trimming. The table lists some 100,000 clones, approximately 81% of them singletons. The data stem from a study of blood T cell repertoires in COVID-19. Turning to the study itself: Sites across the United States, Italy and Spain contributed samples from acute and convalescent COVID-19.

With 1 base removed from V and 1 base from J, the gap between germline ends came to 7 bases. The CDR3 length is 14 residues. CDR1 is MNHNS, CDR2 SASEGT, per germline. This clonotype was sampled from a woman in her seventies with active or convalescent COVID-19. Sequenced input: peripheral blood. The chain links TRBV6-1 to TRBJ1-1; possibly TRBD1 for D (5 bases). The CDR3 loop reads CASSEDRRNTEAFF. The CDR3 DNA sequence: TGTGCCAGCAGTGAAGACAGGAGGAACACTGAAGCTTTCTTT.